This T cell receptor (beta chain) originates from a study of T cell repertoires and HLA-DP antigens. Per germline, CDR1 LGHNA and CDR2 YNFKEQ. J was trimmed by 5 bases and V by 4 bases; bases with no gene match: 14. The CDR3 has 17 amino acids. Amplification used primers for 54 TRBV and 13 TRBJ segments. TCRdb's table, derived via immunoSEQ multiplex PCR, lists solely in-frame clones and lacks some. This sample carries about 110,000 clones, 80% to 95% of them seen once, and the ten largest clones take less than 0.35%. Remarks on this clone: Its matching antigen is unknown.

The chain is built from TRBV4-2 and TRBJ1-1; TRBD1 agrees at 9 bases. The sequence was obtained from a woman between 18 and 30 years old in good health and CMV-seronegative. Sequenced input: CD4+ T cells from PBMCs. The CDR3 sequence: CASSRRGPGTGYTEAFF. The CDR3 nucleotides read TGTGCCAGCAGCCGCCGGGGTCCCGGGACAGGGTATACTGAAGCTTTCTTT.